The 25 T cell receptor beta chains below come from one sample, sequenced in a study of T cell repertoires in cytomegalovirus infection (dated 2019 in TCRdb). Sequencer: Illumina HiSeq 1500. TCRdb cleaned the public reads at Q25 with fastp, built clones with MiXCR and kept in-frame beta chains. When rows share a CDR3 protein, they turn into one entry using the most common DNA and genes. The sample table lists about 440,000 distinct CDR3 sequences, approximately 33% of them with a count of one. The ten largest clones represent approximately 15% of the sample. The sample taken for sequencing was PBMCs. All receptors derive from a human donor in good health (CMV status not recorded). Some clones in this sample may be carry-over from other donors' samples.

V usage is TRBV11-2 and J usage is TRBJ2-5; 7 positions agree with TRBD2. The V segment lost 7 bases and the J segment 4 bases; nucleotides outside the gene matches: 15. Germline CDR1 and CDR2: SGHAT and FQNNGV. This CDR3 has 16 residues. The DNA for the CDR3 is TGTGCCAGCACTCCGGGCCGGGGGGTGGTGGCAGAGACCCAGTACTTC. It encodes CASTPGRGVVAETQYF.

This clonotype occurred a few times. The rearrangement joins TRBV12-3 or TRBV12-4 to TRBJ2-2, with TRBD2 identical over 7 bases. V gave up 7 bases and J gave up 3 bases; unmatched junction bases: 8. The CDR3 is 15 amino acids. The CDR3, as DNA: TGTGCCAGCACCGTAAGCGGGGACCACACCGGGGAGCTGTTTTTT. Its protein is CASTVSGDHTGELFF.

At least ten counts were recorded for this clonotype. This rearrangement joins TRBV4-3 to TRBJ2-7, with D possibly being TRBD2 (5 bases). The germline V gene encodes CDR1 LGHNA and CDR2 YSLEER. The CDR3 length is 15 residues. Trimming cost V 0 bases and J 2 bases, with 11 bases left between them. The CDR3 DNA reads TGCGCCAGCAGCCAAGATACCGGGATGCCCTACGAGCAGTACTTC. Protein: CASSQDTGMPYEQYF.

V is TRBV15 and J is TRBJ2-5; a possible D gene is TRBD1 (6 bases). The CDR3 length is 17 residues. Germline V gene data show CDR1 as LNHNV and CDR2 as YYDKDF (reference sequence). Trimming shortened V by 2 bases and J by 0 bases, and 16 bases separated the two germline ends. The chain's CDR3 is CATSRPRGSGDQETQYF. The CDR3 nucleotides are TGTGCCACCAGCAGACCTAGGGGCTCAGGGGACCAAGAGACCCAGTACTTC.

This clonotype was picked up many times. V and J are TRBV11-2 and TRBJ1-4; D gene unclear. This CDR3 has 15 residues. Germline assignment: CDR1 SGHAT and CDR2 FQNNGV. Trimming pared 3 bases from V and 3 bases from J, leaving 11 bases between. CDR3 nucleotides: TGTGCCAGCAGCTTCTTGGGGAGTGCTAATGAAAAACTGTTTTTT. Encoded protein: CASSFLGSANEKLFF.

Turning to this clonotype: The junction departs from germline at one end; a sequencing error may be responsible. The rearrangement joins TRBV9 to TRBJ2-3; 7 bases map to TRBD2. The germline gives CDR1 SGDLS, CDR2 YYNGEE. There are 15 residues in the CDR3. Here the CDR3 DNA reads TGTGCCAGCACCCCTGGAGCGGGGATCACAGATGCGCAGTATTTT. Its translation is CASTPGAGITDAQYF.

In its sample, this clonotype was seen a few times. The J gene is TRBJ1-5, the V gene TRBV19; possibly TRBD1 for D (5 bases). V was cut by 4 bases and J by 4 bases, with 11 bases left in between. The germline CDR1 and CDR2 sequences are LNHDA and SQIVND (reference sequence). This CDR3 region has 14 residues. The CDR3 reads CASSNWGGNQPQHF. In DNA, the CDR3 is TGTGCCAGTAGTAATTGGGGGGGGAATCAGCCCCAGCATTTT.

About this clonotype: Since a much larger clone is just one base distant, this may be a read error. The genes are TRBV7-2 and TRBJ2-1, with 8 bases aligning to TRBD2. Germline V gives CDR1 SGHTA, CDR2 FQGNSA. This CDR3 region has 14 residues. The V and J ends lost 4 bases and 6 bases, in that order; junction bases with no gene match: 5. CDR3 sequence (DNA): TGTGCCAGCAGCTCTAGCGGGTTAATCAATGAGCAGTTCTTC. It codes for CASSSSGLINEQFF. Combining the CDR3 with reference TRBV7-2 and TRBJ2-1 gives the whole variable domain GAGVSQSPSNKVTEKGKDVELRCDPISGHTALYWYRQSLGQGLEFLIYFQGNSAPDKSGLPSDRFSAERTGGSVSTLTIQRTQQEDSAVYLCASSSSGLINEQFFGPGTRLTVL.

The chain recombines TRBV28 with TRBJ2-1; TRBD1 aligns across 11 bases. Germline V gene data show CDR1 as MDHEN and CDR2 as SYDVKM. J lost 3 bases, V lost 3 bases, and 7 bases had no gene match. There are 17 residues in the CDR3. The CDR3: CASSFLVGQGVYNEQFF. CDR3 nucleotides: TGTGCCAGCAGTTTCTTGGTGGGACAGGGGGTCTACAATGAGCAGTTCTTC.

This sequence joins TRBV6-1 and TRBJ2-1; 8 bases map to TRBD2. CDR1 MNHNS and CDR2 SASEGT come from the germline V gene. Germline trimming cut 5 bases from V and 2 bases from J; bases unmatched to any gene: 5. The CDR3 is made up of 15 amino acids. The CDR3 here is CASSTLAVAYNEQFF. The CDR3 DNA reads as TGTGCCAGCAGTACACTAGCGGTAGCCTACAATGAGCAGTTCTTC.

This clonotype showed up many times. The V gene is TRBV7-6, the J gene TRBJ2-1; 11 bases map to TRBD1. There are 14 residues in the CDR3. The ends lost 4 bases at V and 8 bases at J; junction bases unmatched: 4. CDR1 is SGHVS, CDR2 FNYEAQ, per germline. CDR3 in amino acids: CASSYGQGADEQFF. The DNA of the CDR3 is TGTGCCAGCAGCTACGGACAGGGGGCCGATGAGCAGTTCTTC. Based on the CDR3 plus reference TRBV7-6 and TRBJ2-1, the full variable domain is GAGVSQSPRYKVTKRGQDVALRCDPISGHVSLYWYRQALGQGPEFLTYFNYEAQQDKSGLPNDRFSAERPEGSISTLTIQRTEQRDSAMYRCASSYGQGADEQFFGPGTRLTVL.

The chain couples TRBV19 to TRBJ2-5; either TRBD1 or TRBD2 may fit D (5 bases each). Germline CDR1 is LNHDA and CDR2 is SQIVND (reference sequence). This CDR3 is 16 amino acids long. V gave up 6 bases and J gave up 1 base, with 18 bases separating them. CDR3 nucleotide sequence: TGTGCCAGTAGCAATCACGGACACGGGATCCAAGAGACCCAGTACTTC. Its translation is CASSNHGHGIQETQYF. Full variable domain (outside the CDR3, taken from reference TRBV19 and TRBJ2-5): DGGITQSPKYLFRKEGQNVTLSCEQNLNHDAMYWYRQDPGQGLRLIYYSQIVNDFQKGDIAEGYSVSREKKESFPLTVTSAQKNPTAFYLCASSNHGHGIQETQYFGPGTRLLVL.

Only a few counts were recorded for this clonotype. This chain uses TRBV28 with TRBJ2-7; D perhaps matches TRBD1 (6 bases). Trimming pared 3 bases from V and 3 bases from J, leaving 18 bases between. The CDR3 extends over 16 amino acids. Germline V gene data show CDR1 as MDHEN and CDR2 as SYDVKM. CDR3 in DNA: TGTGCCAGCAGTTTGCCAGGGGAGAGACGGTTCTACGAGCAGTACTTC. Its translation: CASSLPGERRFYEQYF.

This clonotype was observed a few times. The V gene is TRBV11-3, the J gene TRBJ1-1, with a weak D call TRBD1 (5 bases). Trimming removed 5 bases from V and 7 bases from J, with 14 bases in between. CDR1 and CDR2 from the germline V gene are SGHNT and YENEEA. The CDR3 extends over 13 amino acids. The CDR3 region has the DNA TGTGCCAGCAGCCGGGACCCGGTGGGTGAAGCTTTCTTT. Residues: CASSRDPVGEAFF.

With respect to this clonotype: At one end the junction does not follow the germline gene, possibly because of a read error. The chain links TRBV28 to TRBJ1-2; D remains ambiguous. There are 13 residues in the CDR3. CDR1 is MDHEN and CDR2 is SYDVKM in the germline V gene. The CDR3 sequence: CASSFGATLGCTF. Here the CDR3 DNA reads TGTGCCAGCAGTTTCGGCGCGACGTTGGGCTGCACCTTC.

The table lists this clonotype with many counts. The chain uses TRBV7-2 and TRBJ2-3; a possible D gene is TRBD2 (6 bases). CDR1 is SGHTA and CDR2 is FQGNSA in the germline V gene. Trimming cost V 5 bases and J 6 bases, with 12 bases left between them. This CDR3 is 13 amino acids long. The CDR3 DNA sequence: TGTGCCAGCAGCCGGGACTCTGGGGATACGCAGTATTTT. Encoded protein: CASSRDSGDTQYF.

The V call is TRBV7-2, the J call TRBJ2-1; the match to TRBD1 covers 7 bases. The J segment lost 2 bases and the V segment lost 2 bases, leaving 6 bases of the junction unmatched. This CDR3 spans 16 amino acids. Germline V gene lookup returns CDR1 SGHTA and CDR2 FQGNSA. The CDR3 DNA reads TGTGCCAGCAGCTTAAAGGGGACAGATGCCTACAATGAGCAGTTCTTC. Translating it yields CASSLKGTDAYNEQFF. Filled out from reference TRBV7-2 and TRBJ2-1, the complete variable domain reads GAGVSQSPSNKVTEKGKDVELRCDPISGHTALYWYRQSLGQGLEFLIYFQGNSAPDKSGLPSDRFSAERTGGSVSTLTIQRTQQEDSAVYLCASSLKGTDAYNEQFFGPGTRLTVL.

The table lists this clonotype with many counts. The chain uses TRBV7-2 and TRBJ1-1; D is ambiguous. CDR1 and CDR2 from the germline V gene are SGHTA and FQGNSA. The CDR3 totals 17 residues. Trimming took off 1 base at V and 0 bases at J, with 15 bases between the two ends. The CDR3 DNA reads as TGTGCCAGCAGCTTAGTAGTTGGGCGGGGAATGAACACTGAAGCTTTCTTT. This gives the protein CASSLVVGRGMNTEAFF.

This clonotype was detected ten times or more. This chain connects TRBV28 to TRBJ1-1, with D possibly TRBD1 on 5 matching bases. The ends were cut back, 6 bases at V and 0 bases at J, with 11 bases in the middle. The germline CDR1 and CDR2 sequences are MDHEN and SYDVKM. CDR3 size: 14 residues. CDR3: CASSSGTVNTEAFF. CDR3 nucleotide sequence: TGTGCCAGCAGCTCCGGGACTGTGAACACTGAAGCTTTCTTT.

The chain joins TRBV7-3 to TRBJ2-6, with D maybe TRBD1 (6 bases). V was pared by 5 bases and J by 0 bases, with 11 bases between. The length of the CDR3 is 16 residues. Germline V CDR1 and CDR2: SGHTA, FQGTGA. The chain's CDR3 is CASSPQTGSGANVLTF. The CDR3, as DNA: TGTGCCAGCAGCCCTCAGACAGGCTCTGGGGCCAACGTCCTGACTTTC.

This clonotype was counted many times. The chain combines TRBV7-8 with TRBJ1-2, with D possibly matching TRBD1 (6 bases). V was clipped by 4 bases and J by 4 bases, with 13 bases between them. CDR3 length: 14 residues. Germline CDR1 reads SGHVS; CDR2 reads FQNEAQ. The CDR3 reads CASSSQGPGYGYTF. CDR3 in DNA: TGTGCCAGCAGCTCACAGGGCCCTGGCTATGGCTACACCTTC.

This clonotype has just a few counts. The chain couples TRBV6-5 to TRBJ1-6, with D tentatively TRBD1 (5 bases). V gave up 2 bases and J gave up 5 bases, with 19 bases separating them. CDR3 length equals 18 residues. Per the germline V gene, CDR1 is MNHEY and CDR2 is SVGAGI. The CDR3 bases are TGTGCCAGCAGTTACGCCCGAACCGGGGCAGGAAATAATTCACCCCTCCACTTT. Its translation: CASSYARTGAGNNSPLHF.

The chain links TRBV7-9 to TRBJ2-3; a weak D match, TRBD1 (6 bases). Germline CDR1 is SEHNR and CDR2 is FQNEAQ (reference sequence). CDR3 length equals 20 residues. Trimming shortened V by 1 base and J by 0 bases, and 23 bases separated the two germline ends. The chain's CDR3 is CASSLDYLPQPGTSTDTQYF. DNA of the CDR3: TGTGCCAGCAGCTTAGACTATCTTCCACAGCCCGGGACAAGCACAGATACGCAGTATTTT.

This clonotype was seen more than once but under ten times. CDR3 sequence (DNA): TGTGCCAGCAGTTACATAGGACGGACTTCGAGGGAGCAGTACTTC. Protein product: CASSYIGRTSREQYF. This chain links TRBV6-2 or TRBV6-3 with TRBJ2-7; tentative D call: TRBD2 (5 bases). V lost 2 bases to trimming and J lost 7 bases, with 18 bases between them. The germline CDR1 and CDR2 sequences are MNHEY and SVGEGT. The CDR3 length is 15 residues.

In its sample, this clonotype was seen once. The CDR3, as DNA: TGTGCCAGCAGTTTTGGGGGTGGGGTTGTGAACACTGAAGCTTTCTTT. Translation gives CASSFGGGVVNTEAFF. J is TRBJ1-1 and V is TRBV28, with D possibly matching TRBD1 (5 bases). The germline CDR1 and CDR2 sequences are MDHEN and SYDVKM. This CDR3 has 16 residues. The ends were cut back, 3 bases at V and 0 bases at J, with 14 bases in the middle.